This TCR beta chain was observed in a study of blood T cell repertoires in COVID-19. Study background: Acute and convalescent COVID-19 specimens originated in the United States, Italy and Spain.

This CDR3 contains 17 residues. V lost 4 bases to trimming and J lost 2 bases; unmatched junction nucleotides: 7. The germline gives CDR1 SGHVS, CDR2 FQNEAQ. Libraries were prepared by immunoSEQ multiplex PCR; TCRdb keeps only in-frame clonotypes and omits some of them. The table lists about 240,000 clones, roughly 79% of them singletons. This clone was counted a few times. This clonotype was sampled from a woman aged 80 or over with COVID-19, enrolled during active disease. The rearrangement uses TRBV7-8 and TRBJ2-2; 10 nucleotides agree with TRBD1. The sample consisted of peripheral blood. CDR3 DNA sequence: TGTGCCAGCAGCTCCCCGGGACAGGGGTCAAACACCGGGGAGCTGTTTTTT. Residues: CASSSPGQGSNTGELFF.